This entry features one T cell receptor beta chain sequence. Its matching antigen is unknown. With cryopreserved PBMCs as the source, 1.5 to 2.5 micrograms of genomic DNA went to TCR beta libraries. Clones were sequenced by immunoSEQ multiplex PCR, and TCRdb holds only the in-frame ones, with some missing. The data show about 57,000 clones, roughly 50% seen once. This record belongs to a study of cytotoxic CD8 clonotypes in ibrutinib-treated CLL. Looking at the study overall: Over 10 relapsed/refractory, about 14 treatment-naive; roughly 17 IGHV unmutated. Patients attained some 25 partial and 2 complete responses; at median around 70 months, 14 remained remitted while around 12 progressed.

V was shortened by 0 bases and J by 0 bases, with 7 bases between the two germline ends. This CDR3 region has 15 residues. The germline gives CDR1 SGHRS, CDR2 YFSETQ. Study-wide results and limits: Starting clonality was above that of age-matched healthy donors and tracked circulating CD8+ T-cell counts.

This specimen consisted of PBMCs, obtained after 24 months of ibrutinib treatment. This sequence joins TRBV5-1 and TRBJ1-3, with D unresolved. The TCR was taken from a human donor with chronic lymphocytic leukemia. The chain's CDR3 is CASSLDPSSGNTIYF. CDR3 in DNA: TGCGCCAGCAGCTTGGATCCGAGCTCTGGAAACACCATATATTTT.